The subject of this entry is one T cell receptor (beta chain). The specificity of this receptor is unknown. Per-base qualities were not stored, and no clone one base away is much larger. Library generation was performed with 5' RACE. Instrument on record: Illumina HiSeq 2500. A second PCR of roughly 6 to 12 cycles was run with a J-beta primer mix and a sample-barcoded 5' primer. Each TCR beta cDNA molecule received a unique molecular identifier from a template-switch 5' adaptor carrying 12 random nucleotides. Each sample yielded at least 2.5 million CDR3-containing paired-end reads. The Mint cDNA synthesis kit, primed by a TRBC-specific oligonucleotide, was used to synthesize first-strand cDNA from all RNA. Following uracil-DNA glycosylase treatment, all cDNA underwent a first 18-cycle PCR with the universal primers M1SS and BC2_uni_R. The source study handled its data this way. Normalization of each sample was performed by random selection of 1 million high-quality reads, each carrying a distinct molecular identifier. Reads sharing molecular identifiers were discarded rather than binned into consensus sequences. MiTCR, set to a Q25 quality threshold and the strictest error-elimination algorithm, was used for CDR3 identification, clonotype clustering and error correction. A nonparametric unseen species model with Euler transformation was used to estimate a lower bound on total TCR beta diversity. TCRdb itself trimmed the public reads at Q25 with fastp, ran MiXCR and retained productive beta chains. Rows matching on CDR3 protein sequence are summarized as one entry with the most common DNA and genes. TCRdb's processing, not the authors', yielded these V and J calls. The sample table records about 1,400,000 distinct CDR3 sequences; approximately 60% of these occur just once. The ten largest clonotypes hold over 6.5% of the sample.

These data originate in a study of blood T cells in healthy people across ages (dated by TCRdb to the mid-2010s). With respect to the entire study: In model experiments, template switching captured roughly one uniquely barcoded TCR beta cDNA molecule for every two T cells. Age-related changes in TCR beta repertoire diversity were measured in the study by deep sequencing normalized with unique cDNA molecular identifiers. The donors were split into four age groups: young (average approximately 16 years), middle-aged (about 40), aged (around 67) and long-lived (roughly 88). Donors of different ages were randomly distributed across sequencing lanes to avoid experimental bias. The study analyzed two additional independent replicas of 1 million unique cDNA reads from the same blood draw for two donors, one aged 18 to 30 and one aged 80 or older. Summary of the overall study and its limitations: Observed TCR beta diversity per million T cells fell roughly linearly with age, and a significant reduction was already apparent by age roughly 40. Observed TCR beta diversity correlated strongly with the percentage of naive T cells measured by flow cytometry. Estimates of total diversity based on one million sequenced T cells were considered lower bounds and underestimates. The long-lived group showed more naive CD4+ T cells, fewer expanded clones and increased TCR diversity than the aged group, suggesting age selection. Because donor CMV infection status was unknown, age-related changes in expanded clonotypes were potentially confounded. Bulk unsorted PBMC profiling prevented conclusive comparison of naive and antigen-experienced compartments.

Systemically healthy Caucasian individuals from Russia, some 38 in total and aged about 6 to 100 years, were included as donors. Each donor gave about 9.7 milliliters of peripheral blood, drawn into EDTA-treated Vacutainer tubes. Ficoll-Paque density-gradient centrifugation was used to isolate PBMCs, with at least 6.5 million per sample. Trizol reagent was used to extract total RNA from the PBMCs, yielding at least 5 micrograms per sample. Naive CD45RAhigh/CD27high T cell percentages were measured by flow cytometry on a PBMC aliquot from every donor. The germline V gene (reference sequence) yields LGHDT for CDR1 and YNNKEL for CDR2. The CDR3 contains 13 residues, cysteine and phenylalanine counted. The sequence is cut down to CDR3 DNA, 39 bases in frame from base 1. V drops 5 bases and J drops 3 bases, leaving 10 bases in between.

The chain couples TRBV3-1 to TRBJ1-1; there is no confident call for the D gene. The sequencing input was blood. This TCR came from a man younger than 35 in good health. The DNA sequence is TGTGCCAGCAGCACCATCCGCGACACTGAAGCTTTCTTT. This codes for CASSTIRDTEAFF.